Listed here are 16 T cell receptor beta chains from one sample, sequenced in a study of T cell changes during pregnancy in multiple sclerosis. Repertoires were generated with immunoSEQ multiplex PCR, while TCRdb's copy carries only in-frame clones and drops some. The sample gives some 60,000 clones, 90% of which show up once; more than 2% is in the top ten. Sequences were derived from peripheral blood, sampled in the first trimester of pregnancy. These receptors originate from a female donor in good health, enrolled as a control in a pregnancy study.

This clone was counted a single time. The chain links TRBV11-2 to TRBJ2-1; TRBD2 agrees at 14 bases. V dropped 3 bases and J dropped 8; count of bases not matched to a gene: 9. Germline loops: CDR1 SGHAT, CDR2 FQNNGV. This CDR3 spans 17 amino acids. The CDR3 nucleotides read TGTGCCAGCAGCTTCAGAACCGGGACTAGCGGGAGTTATGAGCAGTTCTTC. Protein sequence: CASSFRTGTSGSYEQFF.

J is TRBJ2-1 and V is TRBV15; 16 positions agree with TRBD2. The V and J ends lost 1 base and 2 bases, in that order; junction bases with no gene match: 11. Per germline, CDR1 LNHNV and CDR2 YYDKDF (reference sequence). The CDR3 is made up of 21 amino acids. The CDR3 sequence: CATSRAMGLAGGYGAYNEQFF. The CDR3 nucleotides read TGTGCCACCAGCAGAGCGATGGGACTAGCGGGAGGGTACGGAGCCTACAATGAGCAGTTCTTC.

The J gene is TRBJ2-7, the V gene TRBV6-1, with 9 nucleotides matching TRBD2. The CDR3 sequence is 15 residues long. CDR1 and CDR2 from the germline V gene are MNHNS and SASEGT. Trimming removed 4 bases from V and 2 bases from J; junction bases left unmatched: 6. The CDR3 sequence: CASSATGTSPYEQYF. The DNA for the CDR3 is TGTGCCAGCAGTGCAACCGGGACTAGCCCCTACGAGCAGTACTTC.

This rearrangement joins TRBV27 to TRBJ1-1; weak D call: TRBD1 (6 bases). The CDR3 is made up of 13 amino acids. Trimming pared 6 bases from V and 4 bases from J, leaving 12 bases between. Germline CDR1 reads MNHEY; CDR2 reads SMNVEV (reference sequence). CDR3 sequence: CASRVQGSTEAFF. The CDR3 nucleotides read TGTGCCAGCAGGGTCCAGGGGTCCACTGAAGCTTTCTTT.

V gene TRBV15 combines with J gene TRBJ2-3; D not certain. Looked up from germline, CDR1 is LNHNV and CDR2 is YYDKDF (reference sequence). This CDR3 has 15 amino acids. The germline V and J ends were trimmed by 0 bases and 2 bases, with 9 bases remaining between them. The CDR3 DNA is TGTGCCACCAGCAGAGATTCCACAAACACAGATACGCAGTATTTT. Amino acids: CATSRDSTNTDTQYF.

V gene TRBV7-2 combines with J gene TRBJ2-1; 8 positions match TRBD2. The length of the CDR3 is 15 residues. CDR1 is SGHTA, CDR2 FQGNSA, per germline. The V segment lost 3 bases and the J segment 8 bases; nucleotides outside the gene matches: 9. The CDR3 bases are TGTGCCAGCAGCTTGGGGCTAGCGGGCGGCGATGAGCAGTTCTTC. This sequence encodes CASSLGLAGGDEQFF.

Only one count was recorded for this clone. This chain links TRBV13 with TRBJ1-6; D is unclear. CDR3 length: 13 residues. V was clipped by 5 bases and J by 7 bases, with 9 bases between them. Germline V gene data show CDR1 as PRHDT and CDR2 as FYEKMQ (reference sequence). CDR3 coding DNA: TGTGCCAGCAGCCGTCCGGGGAATTCACCCCTCCACTTT. Its protein product is CASSRPGNSPLHF.

The chain couples TRBV15 to TRBJ1-1; 9 positions match TRBD1. The V segment lost 8 bases and the J segment 0 bases; nucleotides outside the gene matches: 13. The CDR3 runs 17 residues. CDR1 and CDR2 from the germline V gene are LNHNV and YYDKDF (reference sequence). CDR3 nucleotides: TGTGCCACCTCAGGTACCGGGACAGGGTCTCTGAACACTGAAGCTTTCTTT. This translates into CATSGTGTGSLNTEAFF.

The J gene is TRBJ1-3, the V gene TRBV9; possibly TRBD1 for D (6 bases). Trimming left V 0 bases short and J 0 bases short, with 10 bases between. This CDR3 contains 16 residues. From germline, CDR1 is SGDLS and CDR2 YYNGEE. CDR3 loop: CASSVGGPNSGNTIYF. The CDR3 coding sequence is TGTGCCAGCAGCGTAGGGGGGCCCAACTCTGGAAACACCATATATTTT.

The rearrangement uses TRBV7-9 and TRBJ2-7; D is possibly TRBD2 (6 bases). The CDR3 contains 12 residues. Germline V lookup: CDR1 SEHNR, CDR2 FQNEAQ (reference sequence). The germline V and J ends were trimmed by 5 bases and 7 bases, with 12 bases remaining between them. CDR3 bases: TGTGCCAGCAGCCTGGGACTCCGAGAGCAGTACTTC. Translated: CASSLGLREQYF.

This CDR3 reads CASSRRGGAYNEQFF. Written as DNA, the CDR3 is TGTGCCAGCAGTCGACGTGGAGGGGCCTACAATGAGCAGTTCTTC. The chain employs TRBV6-1 and TRBJ2-1; D is possibly TRBD2 (6 bases). This CDR3 is 15 amino acids long. Trimming took off 5 bases at V and 2 bases at J, with 13 bases between the two ends. Per germline, CDR1 MNHNS and CDR2 SASEGT.

This chain links TRBV6-5 with TRBJ1-2; 7 bases agree with TRBD1. Germline values: CDR1 MNHEY, CDR2 SVGAGI. The CDR3 runs 12 residues. Germline trimming cut 5 bases from V and 7 bases from J; bases unmatched to any gene: 4. In DNA form, the CDR3 reads TGTGCCAGCAGTCGGGACAGCTTTGGCTACACCTTC. Amino acid sequence: CASSRDSFGYTF.

The genes are TRBV5-1 and TRBJ2-7; 12 bases are shared with TRBD2. With 4 bases clipped from V and 4 bases from J, the junction kept 3 bases outside the gene matches. Germline V gene data show CDR1 as SGHRS and CDR2 as YFSETQ. The CDR3 has 14 residues. CDR3 protein: CASSKTSGSYEQYF. The CDR3 DNA is TGCGCCAGCAGCAAGACTAGCGGGAGTTACGAGCAGTACTTC.

V and J are TRBV5-4 and TRBJ2-7; 8 bases map to TRBD2. V trimming: 0 bases; J trimming: 2 bases; junction bases outside the gene matches: 1. Germline values: CDR1 SGHNT, CDR2 YYREEE (reference sequence). The CDR3 consists of 14 residues. The CDR3 coding sequence is TGTGCCAGCAGCTTGGCAGCGGGAGCCTACGAGCAGTACTTC. It is translated as CASSLAAGAYEQYF.

V is TRBV18 and J is TRBJ2-7, with 7 bases fitting TRBD1. The V gene's germline CDR1 is KGHSH and CDR2 LQKENI. The junction had 14 bases not matched to a gene; V was cut back by 0 bases and J by 6 bases. The CDR3 has 17 residues. The CDR3 DNA reads TGTGCCAGCTCACCACCGATGACAGGGCGTCGTGCGGTCGAGCAGTACTTC. It yields the protein CASSPPMTGRRAVEQYF.

The CDR3 region has the DNA TGTGCCAGCAGTGAAGTATCAGGGGCTTCCTACGAGCAGTACTTC. Translation gives CASSEVSGASYEQYF. The chain employs TRBV6-1 and TRBJ2-7; a possible D gene is TRBD1 (6 bases). The CDR3 is 15 residues long. Germline V lookup: CDR1 MNHNS, CDR2 SASEGT. The germline V and J ends were trimmed by 1 base and 1 base, with 11 bases remaining between them.